These 28 T cell receptor beta chains share one sample of origin, sequenced in a study of blood T cell repertoires in COVID-19. TCRdb's table, derived via immunoSEQ multiplex PCR, lists solely in-frame clones and lacks some. There are 300,000 to 400,000 clones in the sample; approximately 90% occur only once, and roughly a tenth lies in the top ten. Input material: peripheral blood. The origin of the receptors is a young man with COVID-19, enrolled during active disease.

The V call is TRBV6-6, the J call TRBJ1-1; 7 bases align to TRBD1. CDR1 and CDR2 from the germline V gene are MNHNY and SVGAGI (reference sequence). The CDR3 is 12 residues long. V gave up 10 bases and J gave up 4 bases; unmatched junction bases: 6. CDR3 region: CATKTGITEAFF. In DNA, the CDR3 is TGTGCCACCAAGACAGGGATCACTGAAGCTTTCTTT.

This chain joins TRBV2 and TRBJ2-5, with TRBD2 as a possible D gene (6 bases). The V end was cut by 3 bases, the J end by 2 bases, with 10 bases between. Germline V gives CDR1 SNHLY, CDR2 FYNNEI. This CDR3 is 14 amino acids long. The CDR3 here is CASSDTTRQETQYF. In DNA form, the CDR3 reads TGTGCCAGCAGTGATACGACTAGACAAGAGACCCAGTACTTC.

The genes are TRBV12-3 or TRBV12-4 and TRBJ2-3; D is undetermined. This CDR3 is built from 13 residues. Trimming took off 1 base at V and 2 bases at J, with 4 bases between the two ends. In DNA form, the CDR3 reads TGTGCCAGCAGTTTAGGGCACACAGATACGCAGTATTTT. This gives the protein CASSLGHTDTQYF.

The chain has TRBV6-5 and TRBJ2-3; unclear D gene. The V gene's germline CDR1 is MNHEY and CDR2 SVGAGI. The CDR3 length is 14 residues. V was trimmed by 0 bases and J by 0 bases, leaving 4 bases between them. The CDR3 protein is CASSYSGSTDTQYF. CDR3 coding DNA: TGTGCCAGCAGTTACTCTGGCAGCACAGATACGCAGTATTTT.

This chain links TRBV7-6 with TRBJ2-7; 11 bases line up with TRBD2. This CDR3 is built from 16 residues. The V segment lost 5 bases and the J segment 0 bases; nucleotides outside the gene matches: 6. Germline V CDR1 and CDR2: SGHVS, FNYEAQ. Here the CDR3 DNA reads TGTGCCAGCAGCACCCTAGCGGGGGGCGTCTCCTACGAGCAGTACTTC. As protein: CASSTLAGGVSYEQYF.

The chain couples TRBV18 to TRBJ2-1, with 8 bases identical to TRBD2. The CDR3 totals 15 residues. J gave up 5 bases and V 3 bases, and 6 bases lay outside the gene matches. Germline-derived CDR1 and CDR2 are KGHSH and LQKENI. CDR3 DNA: TGTGCCAGCTCACCTATAGCGGGAACCCACAATGAGCAGTTCTTC. Translation: CASSPIAGTHNEQFF.

This sequence joins TRBV18 and TRBJ2-1, with 9 bases fitting TRBD1. Unmatched junction bases numbered 8, after V lost 4 bases and J lost 7 bases. CDR1 and CDR2 (germline): KGHSH, LQKENI. The CDR3 length is 15 residues. The CDR3 nucleotides are TGTGCCAGCTCACGAGGACAGGGGTTGGGGAATGAGCAGTTCTTC. Protein: CASSRGQGLGNEQFF.

This chain uses TRBV11-2 with TRBJ2-3; D is unclear. V lost 0 bases to trimming and J lost 6 bases, with 13 bases between them. The CDR3 has 15 residues. Germline CDR1 is SGHAT and CDR2 is FQNNGV. This CDR3 reads CASSLDGAYADTQYF. Here the CDR3 DNA reads TGTGCCAGCAGCTTAGACGGAGCTTATGCTGATACGCAGTATTTT.

This sequence joins TRBV6-2 or TRBV6-3 and TRBJ2-7, with TRBD2 matching over 12 bases. The length of the CDR3 is 15 residues. Germline values: CDR1 MNHEY, CDR2 SVGEGT. The V gene end was trimmed by 2 bases and the J gene end by 5 bases; junction bases not matched to a gene: 4. The CDR3 spells CASSYRTSGTHEQYF. CDR3 bases: TGTGCCAGCAGTTACCGGACTAGCGGGACCCACGAGCAGTACTTC.

The rearrangement uses TRBV5-5 and TRBJ1-2; D gene ambiguous. The CDR3 is made up of 15 amino acids. Germline values: CDR1 SGHKS, CDR2 YYEKEE (reference sequence). V dropped 1 base and J dropped 6 bases, with 16 bases sitting between them. CDR3 coding DNA: TGTGCCAGCAGCTTGATGACAACCGGCTCCGATGGCTACACCTTC. It yields the protein CASSLMTTGSDGYTF.

This rearrangement joins TRBV28 to TRBJ2-2; D perhaps matches TRBD2 (6 bases). This CDR3 contains 13 residues. V lost 6 bases, J lost 7 bases, and 12 bases lay in between. Germline assignment: CDR1 MDHEN and CDR2 SYDVKM. The chain's CDR3 is CASSGRSSGELFF. The CDR3 DNA reads TGTGCCAGCAGCGGGAGATCCAGCGGGGAGCTGTTTTTT. Based on the CDR3 plus reference TRBV28 and TRBJ2-2, the full variable domain is DVKVTQSSRYLVKRTGEKVFLECVQDMDHENMFWYRQDPGLGLRLIYFSYDVKMKEKGDIPEGYSVSREKKERFSLILESASTNQTSMYLCASSGRSSGELFFGEGSRLTVL.

This clone was seen a single time. V and J are TRBV25-1 and TRBJ1-2, with D maybe TRBD1 (6 bases). V lost 6 bases and J lost 3, with 8 bases in between. The CDR3 is 12 amino acids. Germline V gives CDR1 MGHDK, CDR2 SYGVNS. CDR3 sequence (DNA): TGTGCCAGCAGCTGGACAGACTATGGCTACACCTTC. This translates into CASSWTDYGYTF.

This clone was recorded only once. CDR3 DNA: TGTGCCAGCAGCTCGCGCAGGGGCGGAGAGCCCCAGCATTTT. Its protein product is CASSSRRGGEPQHF. The genes are TRBV6-2 or TRBV6-3 and TRBJ1-5; tentative D call: TRBD1 (6 bases). The CDR3 spans 14 residues. Looked up from germline, CDR1 is MNHEY and CDR2 is SVGEGT. Trimming removed 6 bases from V and 8 bases from J, with 17 bases in between.

The chain uses TRBV6-6 and TRBJ1-1; no definite D call. CDR1 and CDR2 from the germline V gene are MNHNY and SVGAGI (reference sequence). The CDR3 has 12 residues. Between the trimmed V and J ends, which lost 6 bases and 0 bases, there was a span of 5 bases. CDR3: CASRELNTEAFF. As DNA, the CDR3 is TGTGCCAGCAGAGAGTTGAACACTGAAGCTTTCTTT.

This clone appeared a few times. The V gene is TRBV2, the J gene TRBJ1-5; 7 bases map to TRBD1. Per germline, CDR1 SNHLY and CDR2 FYNNEI. Unmatched junction bases numbered 9, after V lost 6 bases and J lost 4 bases. The CDR3 runs to 15 residues. The DNA for the CDR3 is TGTGCCAGCAGCTCCCAGACAGGGATGAATCAGCCCCAGCATTTT. The encoded protein is CASSSQTGMNQPQHF.

This chain joins TRBV6-5 and TRBJ1-5, with 7 bases fitting TRBD1. CDR1 is MNHEY, CDR2 SVGAGI, per germline. The CDR3 spans 15 residues. V shed 6 bases, J shed 1 base, and the junction held 6 bases outside the gene matches. For the CDR3, the DNA is TGTGCCAGCAGACCCCGACAGGGCAGCAATCAGCCCCAGCATTTT. Encoded protein: CASRPRQGSNQPQHF.

This clone has a single count. This chain uses TRBV9 with TRBJ2-1; TRBD1 is a possible D gene (5 bases). From germline, CDR1 is SGDLS and CDR2 YYNGEE. Deletions cut 0 bases from V and 5 bases from J, with 9 bases between. CDR3 length: 14 amino acids. CDR3 DNA: TGTGCCAGCAGCGTAGCGTGGACAAACAATGAGCAGTTCTTC. Translation: CASSVAWTNNEQFF.

The J gene is TRBJ2-3, the V gene TRBV19, with D perhaps matching TRBD2 (6 bases). V was shortened by 3 bases and J by 2 bases, with 9 bases between the two germline ends. The CDR3 covers 14 residues. The germline V gene has CDR1 LNHDA and CDR2 SQIVND (reference sequence). CDR3 sequence reads: CASSIRDFTDTQYF. CDR3 coding DNA: TGTGCCAGTAGTATCCGGGACTTCACAGATACGCAGTATTTT.

The V call is TRBV19, the J call TRBJ1-2; TRBD1 might be the D (6 bases). This CDR3 has 20 residues. Per the germline V gene, CDR1 is LNHDA and CDR2 is SQIVND (reference sequence). Between the trimmed V and J ends, which lost 5 bases and 2 bases, there was a span of 30 bases. Written as DNA, the CDR3 is TGTGCCAGTAGTTTTGGCCTTCGGGGAAGGGACACTAAGTTAAACTATGGCTACACCTTC. Translated: CASSFGLRGRDTKLNYGYTF.

V gene TRBV6-2 or TRBV6-3 combines with J gene TRBJ2-7; a weak D match, TRBD2 (5 bases). The CDR3 covers 14 residues. Trimming cost V 1 base and J 2 bases, with 9 bases left between them. In germline, CDR1 is MNHEY, CDR2 SVGEGT. For the CDR3, the DNA is TGTGCCAGCAGTTACTTTGCGGGCCCCTACGAGCAGTACTTC. This translates into CASSYFAGPYEQYF.

This clone is a singleton in its sample. This chain links TRBV7-9 with TRBJ2-1; TRBD2 aligns across 8 bases. J lost 13 bases, V lost 3 bases, and 2 bases had no gene match. CDR1 and CDR2 (germline): SEHNR, FQNEAQ (reference sequence). This CDR3 contains 11 residues. The CDR3 loop reads CASSFGTRQFF. DNA for the CDR3: TGTGCCAGCAGCTTCGGGACTAGACAGTTCTTC.

The chain is built from TRBV19 and TRBJ2-2; 7 bases line up with TRBD2. In germline, CDR1 is LNHDA, CDR2 SQIVND (reference sequence). The CDR3 is 16 residues long. Losses at the gene ends were 1 base for V and 0 bases for J; bases not matched to a gene: 2. This CDR3 is CASSIGLAANTGELFF. Written as DNA, the CDR3 is TGTGCCAGTAGTATAGGTCTAGCGGCGAACACCGGGGAGCTGTTTTTT.

The V and J genes are TRBV28 and TRBJ2-7, with TRBD1 identical over 8 bases. The germline CDR1 and CDR2 sequences are MDHEN and SYDVKM. This CDR3 comprises 15 residues. Unmatched junction bases numbered 9, after V lost 6 bases and J lost 2 bases. CDR3 amino acids: CASSRGQGVPYEQYF. In DNA form, the CDR3 reads TGTGCCAGCAGCCGCGGACAGGGAGTCCCCTACGAGCAGTACTTC.

This clone appeared a single time. The gene calls are TRBV30 and TRBJ1-4; unclear D gene. The CDR3 spans 12 residues. Trimming stripped 2 bases from V and 16 bases from J, with 17 bases between. CDR1 is GTSNPN and CDR2 is SVGIG in the germline V gene (reference sequence). DNA of the CDR3: TGTGCCTGGAGTAGCCAATATATGTCCCCGTTTTTT. Translating gives CAWSSQYMSPFF.

On this clone itself: The same CDR3 is also encoded by other DNA sequences in this sample. The chain is built from TRBV3-1 (or the pseudogene TRBV3-2) and TRBJ1-2; possibly TRBD1 for D (5 bases). The CDR3 has 13 amino acids. V lost 1 base to trimming and J lost 8 bases, with 11 bases between them. Germline CDR1 is LGHDT and CDR2 is YNNKEL (reference sequence). The CDR3 region is CASSQGRVGGYTF. The CDR3 bases are TGTGCCAGCAGCCAAGGCAGGGTGGGCGGCTACACCTTC.

This chain uses TRBV7-8 with TRBJ1-4; possibly TRBD1 for D (5 bases). Trimming left V 4 bases short and J 8 bases short, with 14 bases between. The germline V gene has CDR1 SGHVS and CDR2 FQNEAQ. The CDR3 is 14 amino acids. CDR3 DNA: TGTGCCAGCAGCTACGGGGGGGAGGGCGAAAAACTGTTTTTT. Amino acid sequence: CASSYGGEGEKLFF.

J is TRBJ2-7 and V is TRBV27; maybe TRBD1 (5 bases). This CDR3 spans 15 amino acids. Trimming pared 0 bases from V and 6 bases from J, leaving 15 bases between. Germline lookup yields CDR1 MNHEY and CDR2 SMNVEV (reference sequence). The CDR3 loop reads CASSLSLRGLSEQYF. CDR3 DNA: TGTGCCAGCAGTTTATCTTTAAGGGGTCTATCCGAGCAGTACTTC.

The chain has TRBV5-1 and TRBJ1-2, with TRBD1 matching over 10 bases. The CDR3 is 16 amino acids. Germline trimming cut 5 bases from V and 8 bases from J; bases unmatched to any gene: 15. Germline V lookup: CDR1 SGHRS, CDR2 YFSETQ. CDR3 bases: TGCGCCAGCAGTGACAGGGGGCTCGGTACGGCTGGGGGCTACACCTTC. Translated, it gives CASSDRGLGTAGGYTF.